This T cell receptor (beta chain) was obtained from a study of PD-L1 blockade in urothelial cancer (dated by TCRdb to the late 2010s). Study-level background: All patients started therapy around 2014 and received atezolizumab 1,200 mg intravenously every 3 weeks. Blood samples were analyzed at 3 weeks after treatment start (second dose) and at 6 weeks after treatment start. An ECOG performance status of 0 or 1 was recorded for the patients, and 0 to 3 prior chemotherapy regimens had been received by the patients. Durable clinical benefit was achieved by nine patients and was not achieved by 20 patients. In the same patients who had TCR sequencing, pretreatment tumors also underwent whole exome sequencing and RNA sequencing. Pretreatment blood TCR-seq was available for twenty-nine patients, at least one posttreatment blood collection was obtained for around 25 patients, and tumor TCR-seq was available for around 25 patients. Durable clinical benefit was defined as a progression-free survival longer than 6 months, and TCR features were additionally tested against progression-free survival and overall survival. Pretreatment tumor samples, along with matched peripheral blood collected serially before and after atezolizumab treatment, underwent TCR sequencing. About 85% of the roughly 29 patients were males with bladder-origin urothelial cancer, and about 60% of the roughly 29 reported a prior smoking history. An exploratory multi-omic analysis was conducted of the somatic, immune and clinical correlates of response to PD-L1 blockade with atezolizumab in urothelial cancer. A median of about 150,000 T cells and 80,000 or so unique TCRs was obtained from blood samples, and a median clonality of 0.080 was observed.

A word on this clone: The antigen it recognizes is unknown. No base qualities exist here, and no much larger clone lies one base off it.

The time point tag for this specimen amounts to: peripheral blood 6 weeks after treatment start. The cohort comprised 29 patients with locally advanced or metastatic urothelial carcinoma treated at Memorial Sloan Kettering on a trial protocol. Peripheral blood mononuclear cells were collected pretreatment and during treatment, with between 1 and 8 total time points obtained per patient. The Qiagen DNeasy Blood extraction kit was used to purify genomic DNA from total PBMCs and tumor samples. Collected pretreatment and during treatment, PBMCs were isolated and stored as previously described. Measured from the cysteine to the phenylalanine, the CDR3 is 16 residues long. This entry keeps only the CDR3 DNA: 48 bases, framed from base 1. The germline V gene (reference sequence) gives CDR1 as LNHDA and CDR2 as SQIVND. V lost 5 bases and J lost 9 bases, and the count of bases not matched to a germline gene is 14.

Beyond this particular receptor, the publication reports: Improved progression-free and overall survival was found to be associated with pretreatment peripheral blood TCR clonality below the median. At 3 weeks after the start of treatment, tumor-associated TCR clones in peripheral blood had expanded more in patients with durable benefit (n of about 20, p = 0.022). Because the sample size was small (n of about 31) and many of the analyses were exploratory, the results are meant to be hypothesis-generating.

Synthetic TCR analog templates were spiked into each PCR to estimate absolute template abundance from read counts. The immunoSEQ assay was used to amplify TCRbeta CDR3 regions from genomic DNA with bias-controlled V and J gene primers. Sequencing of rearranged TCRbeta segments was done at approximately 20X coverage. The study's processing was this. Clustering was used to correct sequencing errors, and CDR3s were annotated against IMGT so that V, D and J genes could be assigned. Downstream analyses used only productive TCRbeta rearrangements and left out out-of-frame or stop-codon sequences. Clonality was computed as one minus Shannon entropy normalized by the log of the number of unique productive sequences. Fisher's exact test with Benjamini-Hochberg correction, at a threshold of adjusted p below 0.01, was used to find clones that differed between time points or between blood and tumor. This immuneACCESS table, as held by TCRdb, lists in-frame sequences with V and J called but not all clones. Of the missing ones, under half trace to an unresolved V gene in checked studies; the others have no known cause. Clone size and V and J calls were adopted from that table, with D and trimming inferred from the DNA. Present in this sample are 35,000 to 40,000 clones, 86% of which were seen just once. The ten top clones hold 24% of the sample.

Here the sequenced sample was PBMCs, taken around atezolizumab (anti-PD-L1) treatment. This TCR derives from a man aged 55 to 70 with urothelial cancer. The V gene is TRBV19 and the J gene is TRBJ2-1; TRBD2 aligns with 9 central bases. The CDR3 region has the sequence CASSPGTSSGVREQFF. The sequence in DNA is TGTGCCAGTAGTCCAGGGACTAGCTCGGGGGTTCGTGAGCAGTTCTTC.